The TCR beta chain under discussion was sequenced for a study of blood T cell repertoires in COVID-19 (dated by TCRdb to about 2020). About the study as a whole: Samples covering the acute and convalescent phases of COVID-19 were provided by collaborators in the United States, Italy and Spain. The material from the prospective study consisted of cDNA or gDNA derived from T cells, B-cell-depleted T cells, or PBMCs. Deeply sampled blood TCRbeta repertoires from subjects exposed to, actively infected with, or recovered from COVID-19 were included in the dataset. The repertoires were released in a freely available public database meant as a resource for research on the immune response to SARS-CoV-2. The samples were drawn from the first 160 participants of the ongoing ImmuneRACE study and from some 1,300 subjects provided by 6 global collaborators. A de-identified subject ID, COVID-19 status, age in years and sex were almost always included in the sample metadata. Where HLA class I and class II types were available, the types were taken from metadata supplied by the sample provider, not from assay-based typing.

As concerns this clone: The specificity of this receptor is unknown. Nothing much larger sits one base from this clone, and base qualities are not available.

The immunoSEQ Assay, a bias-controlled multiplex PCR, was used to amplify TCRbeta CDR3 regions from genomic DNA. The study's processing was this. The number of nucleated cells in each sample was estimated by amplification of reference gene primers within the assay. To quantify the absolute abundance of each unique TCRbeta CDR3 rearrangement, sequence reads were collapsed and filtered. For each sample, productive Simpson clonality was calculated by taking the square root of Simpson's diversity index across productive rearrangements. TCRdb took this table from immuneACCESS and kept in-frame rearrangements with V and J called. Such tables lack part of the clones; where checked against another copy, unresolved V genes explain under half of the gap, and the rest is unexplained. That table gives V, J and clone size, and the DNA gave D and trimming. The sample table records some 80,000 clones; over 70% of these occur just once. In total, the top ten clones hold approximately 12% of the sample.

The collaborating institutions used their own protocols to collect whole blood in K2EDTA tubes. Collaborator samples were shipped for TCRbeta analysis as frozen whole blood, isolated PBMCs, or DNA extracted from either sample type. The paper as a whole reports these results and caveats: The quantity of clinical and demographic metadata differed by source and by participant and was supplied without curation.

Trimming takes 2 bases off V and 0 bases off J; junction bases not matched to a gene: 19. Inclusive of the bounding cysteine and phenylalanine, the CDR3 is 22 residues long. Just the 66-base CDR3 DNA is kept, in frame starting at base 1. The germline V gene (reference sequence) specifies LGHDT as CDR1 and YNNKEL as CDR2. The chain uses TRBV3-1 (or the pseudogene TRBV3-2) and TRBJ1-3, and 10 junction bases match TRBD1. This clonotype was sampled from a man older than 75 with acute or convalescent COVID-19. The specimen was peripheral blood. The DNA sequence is TGTGCCAGCAGCCAACCTCGCCGGACCGGGACAGGGGATCCCCTCTCTGGAAACACCATATATTTT. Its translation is CASSQPRRTGTGDPLSGNTIYF.